Listed below are T cell receptor beta chains from one sample, sequenced in a study of CD8 T cells in Susac syndrome. TCRdb reanalysed the immunoSEQ multiplex PCR reads using MiXCR and keeps one entry per CDR3 protein. The sample contains under 200,000 distinct CDR3 sequences, approximately 95% of which appear only once. The sample comprised CD4+ T cells from PBMCs. These receptors all stem from a human donor in good health. The CDR3 runs from the conserved cysteine through the conserved F or W. A D gene is named only where the DNA matches it firmly. A clone size is listed for some rows: how often the clone was seen (once, few, many), or a class if it is expanded.

V	length	size	D	J	DNA	CDR3
TRBV27	15	.	TRBD1	TRBJ1-4	TGTGCCAGCAGTGCCCCGGGGACAGGTGTTGAAAAACTGTTTTTT	CASSAPGTGVEKLFF
TRBV5-1	15	few	TRBD2	TRBJ2-3	TGCGCCAGCACGCGCCCAAGCGGGGACACAGATACGCAGTATTTT	CASTRPSGDTDTQYF
TRBV5-1	18	.	TRBD2	TRBJ2-3	TGCGCCAGCAGCTTGGAGGCTAGCGGTCGGGGCCAGACAGATACGCAGTATTTT	CASSLEASGRGQTDTQYF
TRBV28	15	.	TRBD2	TRBJ2-7	TGTGCCAGCAGTTCCCCGGGACTAGCGGGGTACGAGCAGTACTTC	CASSSPGLAGYEQYF
TRBV19	13	.	TRBD2	TRBJ2-5	TGTGCCAGTACGGGTAGCGGGTACGAGACCCAGTACTTC	CASTGSGYETQYF
TRBV6-6	15	.	.	TRBJ1-1	TGTGCCAGCAGTTGGTCCTTTTGGGGGAACACTGAAGCTTTCTTT	CASSWSFWGNTEAFF
TRBV5-6	15	once	.	TRBJ2-1	TGTGCCAGCAGCCTGGGTGGGAGGCGCTACAATGAGCAGTTCTTC	CASSLGGRRYNEQFF
TRBV6-5	14	.	.	TRBJ1-1	TGTGCCAGCAGAAAATTCACTGGAAACACTGAAGCTTTCTTT	CASRKFTGNTEAFF
TRBV11-2	14	.	.	TRBJ1-3	TGTGCCAGCAGGACGACAGGCTCTGGAAACACCATATATTTT	CASRTTGSGNTIYF
TRBV5-1	14	.	.	TRBJ2-5	TGCGCCAGCAGCTTCTCGAGGTACCAAGAGACCCAGTACTTC	CASSFSRYQETQYF
TRBV4-1	16	once	.	TRBJ1-3	TGCGCCAGCAGCCAAGATCCCTCAAATTCTGGAAACACCATATATTTT	CASSQDPSNSGNTIYF
TRBV7-9	14	.	.	TRBJ1-4	TGTGCCAGCAGCTTAGCCAGGCTGGGTGAAAAACTGTTTTTT	CASSLARLGEKLFF
TRBV19	11	.	TRBD1	TRBJ1-2	TGTGCCACCGGACAGGGCTATGGCTACACCTTC	CATGQGYGYTF
TRBV6-5	15	.	TRBD1	TRBJ2-1	TGTGCCAGCAATTTATTGGGGACAGGGACGGATGAGCAGTTCTTC	CASNLLGTGTDEQFF
TRBV29-1	15	once	.	TRBJ1-2	TGCAGCGTTGAAGACCCCGACCTCGTCAGGGATGGCTACACCTTC	CSVEDPDLVRDGYTF
TRBV29-1	13	.	.	TRBJ1-2	TGCAGCGTCAACCCCCAGGTTAACTATGGCTACACCTTC	CSVNPQVNYGYTF
TRBV5-6	16	.	.	TRBJ1-5	TGTGCCAGCAGCTTGGCTAGACACGGACAAAATCAGCCCCAGCATTTT	CASSLARHGQNQPQHF
TRBV28	16	.	.	TRBJ2-7	TGTGCCACTCTAAAAGGGGGTCACACCCAGTCCTACGAGCAGTACTTC	CATLKGGHTQSYEQYF
TRBV19	14	.	.	TRBJ1-5	TGTGCCAGTATGGGGTATTATAGCAATCAGCCCCAGCATTTT	CASMGYYSNQPQHF
TRBV30	15	.	TRBD1	TRBJ1-5	TGTGCCTGGAGTGTCTCCGGGACAGGATATCAGCCCCAGCATTTT	CAWSVSGTGYQPQHF
TRBV3-1	15	.	.	TRBJ1-5	TGTGCCAGCAGCCAAGTTTCGGGGGGCCATCAGCCCCAGCATTTT	CASSQVSGGHQPQHF
TRBV19	14	.	.	TRBJ2-1	TGTGCCACCTCCTACAGGGAAGAATATAATGAGCAGTTCTTC	CATSYREEYNEQFF
TRBV11-3	18	.	TRBD1	TRBJ1-4	TGTGCCAGCAGTTATAAAGGGCCTCGGGGACAGACGGATGAAAAACTGTTTTTT	CASSYKGPRGQTDEKLFF
TRBV19	16	.	.	TRBJ1-5	TGTGCCAGCCACCACGGCCGGGGGCCACAAAATCAGCCCCAGCATTTT	CASHHGRGPQNQPQHF
TRBV29-1	14	.	TRBD1	TRBJ1-2	TGCAGCGTTCGGCTGTCCGGGACAGTCTATGGCTACACCTTC	CSVRLSGTVYGYTF
TRBV5-4	16	.	TRBD1	TRBJ2-4	TGTGCCAGCAGCTTCGGGACAGGGGAAGCCAAAAACATTCAGTACTTC	CASSFGTGEAKNIQYF
TRBV7-2	16	.	.	TRBJ2-5	TGTGCCAGCAGCTTAAGGCGGGGTCGAATCCAAGAGACCCAGTACTTC	CASSLRRGRIQETQYF
TRBV29-1	12	.	.	TRBJ1-1	TGCAGCGTTGCGAAGGTCGGCACTGAAGCTTTCTTT	CSVAKVGTEAFF
TRBV6-6	15	.	.	TRBJ1-1	TGTGCCAGCAGTTACAAGTTAAAGGGGGAGACTGAAGCTTTCTTT	CASSYKLKGETEAFF
TRBV6-6	14	.	.	TRBJ2-3	TGTGCCAGCTCCCGGCGGGCCAGCACAGATACGCAGTATTTT	CASSRRASTDTQYF
TRBV2	13	.	.	TRBJ2-7	TGTGCCAGCCGCGGGTCGGGGGCCTACGAGCAGTACTTC	CASRGSGAYEQYF
TRBV4-3	16	.	.	TRBJ1-3	TGCGCCAGCAGCCAAAGCTCAGGAGCCATTGGAAACACCATATATTTT	CASSQSSGAIGNTIYF
TRBV12-3/TRBV12-4	14	.	.	TRBJ1-5	TGTGCCAGCAGTCCCATACAGGGTAACCAGCCCCAGCATTTT	CASSPIQGNQPQHF
TRBV20-1	16	.	TRBD1	TRBJ1-6	TGCAGTGCTAGGCCCGTCCAACAGGGGTCGAATTCACCCCTCCACTTT	CSARPVQQGSNSPLHF
TRBV27	15	once	.	TRBJ1-6	TGTGCCAGCAGTTTTAGCAGCCGCGGGAATTCACCCCTCCACTTT	CASSFSSRGNSPLHF
TRBV6-6	14	.	.	TRBJ2-2	TGTGCCAGCTACACGGCCAGGACGTCCGGGGAGCTGTTTTTT	CASYTARTSGELFF
TRBV5-1	16	.	.	TRBJ2-7	TGCGCCAGCAGCCCGAACCCGTCTACCACGAGAGGCGAGCAGTACTTC	CASSPNPSTTRGEQYF
TRBV7-9	14	.	.	TRBJ1-4	TGTGCCAGCACCGGACCTGCAACTAATGAAAAACTGTTTTTT	CASTGPATNEKLFF
TRBV5-1	16	.	.	TRBJ2-2	TGCGCCAGCAGCTTGGAAACCCCGACTAGGACCGGGGAGCTGTTTTTT	CASSLETPTRTGELFF
TRBV27	14	.	.	TRBJ1-1	TGTGCCAGCAGTCGGTCGGGGAGGGACGCTGAAGCTTTCTTT	CASSRSGRDAEAFF
TRBV29-1	13	.	.	TRBJ1-1	TGCAGCTTTACGTCCGGCCAGAACACTGAAGCTTTCTTT	CSFTSGQNTEAFF
TRBV6-2/TRBV6-3	15	.	TRBD1	TRBJ1-2	TGTGCCAGCAGCGGACAGGGCGTGAGTAACTATGGCTACACCTTC	CASSGQGVSNYGYTF
TRBV12-3/TRBV12-4	11	.	.	TRBJ1-3	TGTGCCAGCAGTCCCGGAAACACCATATATTTT	CASSPGNTIYF
TRBV7-9	15	.	TRBD1	TRBJ1-5	TGTGCCAGCAGCGTCGGGACAGGGAAGCAGCAGCCCCAGCATTTT	CASSVGTGKQQPQHF
TRBV6-5	15	.	.	TRBJ1-2	TGTGCCAGCATTCCCTCACAGGAAAAAAACTATGGCTACACCTTC	CASIPSQEKNYGYTF
TRBV20-1	14	.	.	TRBJ2-5	TGCAGTGCTTCAGACAGACTCTACCAAGAGACCCAGTACTTC	CSASDRLYQETQYF
TRBV5-6	15	.	TRBD2	TRBJ2-3	TGTGCCAGCAGCTTGGAGCGGCTAGCGGAAGATACGCAGTATTTT	CASSLERLAEDTQYF
TRBV5-1	14	.	TRBD1	TRBJ1-2	TGCGCCAGCAGCTTGGGGGACAGGGGAAATGGCTACACCTTC	CASSLGDRGNGYTF
TRBV6-1	16	once	.	TRBJ2-7	TGTGCCAGCAGAAAACTGCCGAGACAGGTTGCCTACGAGCAGTACTTC	CASRKLPRQVAYEQYF
TRBV5-6	16	.	.	TRBJ2-3	TGTGCCAGCAGCCCCAGGGCGCAGAAGGGGACAGATACGCAGTATTTT	CASSPRAQKGTDTQYF
TRBV4-3	15	.	.	TRBJ1-1	TGCGCCAGCAGCCCAGGTGGGGGGGCAAACACTGAAGCTTTCTTT	CASSPGGGANTEAFF
TRBV20-1	13	.	TRBD1	TRBJ1-5	TGCAGTGCGGACAGGGGTACAAATCAGCCCCAGCATTTT	CSADRGTNQPQHF
TRBV5-1	13	.	.	TRBJ2-3	TGCGCCAGCAGCCTCGGGATCACAGATACGCAGTATTTT	CASSLGITDTQYF
TRBV7-2	14	.	TRBD1	TRBJ2-3	TGTGCCAGCAGCCATTACAGGGGTACAGATACGCAGTATTTT	CASSHYRGTDTQYF
TRBV12-3/TRBV12-4	18	.	.	TRBJ2-6	TGTGCCAGCAGTTTGCGGGCTCTGAGCCTCTCTGGGGCCAACGTCCTGACTTTC	CASSLRALSLSGANVLTF